Sequencing of this TCR beta chain was carried out in a study of blood T cell repertoires in COVID-19. Clones were read by immunoSEQ multiplex PCR, and TCRdb kept only the in-frame ones, dropping some. The sample records around 210,000 clones, about four fifths being singletons. Germline V gene lookup returns CDR1 SNHLY and CDR2 FYNNEI. CDR3 length: 12 amino acids. V lost 7 bases and J 1 base, leaving 4 bases between the germline ends. This sequence joins TRBV2 and TRBJ2-2, with unresolved D. Sequences were obtained from peripheral blood. The TCR originated in a woman older than 75 with COVID-19, enrolled during active disease. The CDR3 sequence: CASNRNTGELFF. For the CDR3, the DNA is TGTGCCAGCAACAGGAACACCGGGGAGCTGTTTTTT.